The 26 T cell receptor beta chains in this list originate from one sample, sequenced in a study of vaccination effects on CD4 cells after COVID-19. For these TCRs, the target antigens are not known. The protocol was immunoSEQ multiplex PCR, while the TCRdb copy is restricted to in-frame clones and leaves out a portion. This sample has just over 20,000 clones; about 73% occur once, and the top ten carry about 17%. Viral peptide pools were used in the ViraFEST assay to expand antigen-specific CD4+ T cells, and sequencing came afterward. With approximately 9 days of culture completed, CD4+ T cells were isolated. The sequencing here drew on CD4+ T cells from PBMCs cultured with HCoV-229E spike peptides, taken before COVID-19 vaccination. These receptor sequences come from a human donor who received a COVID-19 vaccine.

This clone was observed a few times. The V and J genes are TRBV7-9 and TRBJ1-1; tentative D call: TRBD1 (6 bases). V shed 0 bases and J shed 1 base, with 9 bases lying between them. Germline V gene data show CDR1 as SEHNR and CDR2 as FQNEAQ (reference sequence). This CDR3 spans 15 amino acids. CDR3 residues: CASSLARGGNTEAFF. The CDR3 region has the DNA TGTGCCAGCAGCTTAGCAAGGGGGGGGAACACTGAAGCTTTCTTT.

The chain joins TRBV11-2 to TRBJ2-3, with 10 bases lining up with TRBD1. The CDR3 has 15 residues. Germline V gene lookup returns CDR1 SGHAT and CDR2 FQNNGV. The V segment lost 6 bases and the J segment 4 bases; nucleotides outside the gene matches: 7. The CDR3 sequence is CASREDRGWADTQYF. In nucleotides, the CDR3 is TGTGCCAGCAGGGAGGACAGGGGGTGGGCAGATACGCAGTATTTT. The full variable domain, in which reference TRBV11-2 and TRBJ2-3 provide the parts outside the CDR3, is EAGVAQSPRYKIIEKRQSVAFWCNPISGHATLYWYQQILGQGPKLLIQFQNNGVVDDSQLPKDRFSAERLKGVDSTLKIQPAKLEDSAVYLCASREDRGWADTQYFGPGTRLTVL.

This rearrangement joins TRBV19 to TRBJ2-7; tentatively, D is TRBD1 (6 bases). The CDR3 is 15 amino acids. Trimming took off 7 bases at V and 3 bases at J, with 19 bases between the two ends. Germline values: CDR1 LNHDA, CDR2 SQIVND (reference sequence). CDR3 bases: TGTGCCAGTAATGTCCAAGCGTCAGGGGACTACGAGCAGTACTTC. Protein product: CASNVQASGDYEQYF.

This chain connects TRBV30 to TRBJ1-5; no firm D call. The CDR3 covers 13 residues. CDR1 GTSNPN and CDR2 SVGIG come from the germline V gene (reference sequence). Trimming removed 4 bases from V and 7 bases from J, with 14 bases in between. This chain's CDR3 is CAWKAGPGQPQHF. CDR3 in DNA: TGTGCCTGGAAAGCAGGTCCTGGGCAGCCCCAGCATTTT.

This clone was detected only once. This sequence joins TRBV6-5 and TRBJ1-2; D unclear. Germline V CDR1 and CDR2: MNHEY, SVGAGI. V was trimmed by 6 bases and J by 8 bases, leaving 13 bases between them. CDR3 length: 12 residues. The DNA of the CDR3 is TGTGCCAGCAGGAAGGGCCCGGGAGGCTACACCTTC. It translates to CASRKGPGGYTF.

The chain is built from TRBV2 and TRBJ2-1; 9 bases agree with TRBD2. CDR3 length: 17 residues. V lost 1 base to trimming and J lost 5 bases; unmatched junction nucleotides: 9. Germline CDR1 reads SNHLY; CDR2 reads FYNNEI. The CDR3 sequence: CASSEVLLAGRNNEQFF. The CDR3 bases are TGTGCCAGCAGTGAAGTTCTCCTAGCGGGGCGAAACAATGAGCAGTTCTTC.

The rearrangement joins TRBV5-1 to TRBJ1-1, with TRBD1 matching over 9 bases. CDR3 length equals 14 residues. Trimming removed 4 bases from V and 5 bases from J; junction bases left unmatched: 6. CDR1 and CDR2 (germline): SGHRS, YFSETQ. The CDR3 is CASSADRGGTEAFF. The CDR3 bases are TGCGCCAGCAGCGCGGACAGGGGAGGGACTGAAGCTTTCTTT.

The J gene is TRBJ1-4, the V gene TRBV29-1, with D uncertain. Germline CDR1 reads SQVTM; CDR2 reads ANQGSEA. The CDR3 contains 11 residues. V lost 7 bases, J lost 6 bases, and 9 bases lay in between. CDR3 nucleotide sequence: TGCAGCGCCTTCTTGTATGAAAAACTGTTTTTT. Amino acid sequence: CSAFLYEKLFF.

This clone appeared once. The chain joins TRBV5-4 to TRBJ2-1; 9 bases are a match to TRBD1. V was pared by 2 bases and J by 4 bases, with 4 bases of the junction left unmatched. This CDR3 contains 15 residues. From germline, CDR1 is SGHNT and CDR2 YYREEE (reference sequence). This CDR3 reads CASSLGQGSYNEQFF. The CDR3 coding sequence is TGTGCCAGCAGCTTAGGACAGGGGTCTTACAATGAGCAGTTCTTC.

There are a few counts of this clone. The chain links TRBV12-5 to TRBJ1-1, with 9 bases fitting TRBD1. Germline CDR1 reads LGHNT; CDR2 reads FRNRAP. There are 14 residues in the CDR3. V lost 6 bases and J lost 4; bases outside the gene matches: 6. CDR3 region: CASGIRDRVTEAFF. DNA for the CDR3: TGTGCTAGTGGAATCCGGGACAGGGTCACTGAAGCTTTCTTT.

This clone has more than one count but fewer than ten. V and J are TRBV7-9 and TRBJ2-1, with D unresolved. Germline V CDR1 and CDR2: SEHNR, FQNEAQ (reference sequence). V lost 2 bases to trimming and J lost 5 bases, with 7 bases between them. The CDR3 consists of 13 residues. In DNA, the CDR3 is TGTGCCAGCAGCTTATGGCAAAACAATGAGCAGTTCTTC. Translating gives CASSLWQNNEQFF.

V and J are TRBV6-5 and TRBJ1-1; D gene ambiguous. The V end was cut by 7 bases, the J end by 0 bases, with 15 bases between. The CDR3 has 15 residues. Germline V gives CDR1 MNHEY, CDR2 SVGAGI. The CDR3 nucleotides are TGTGCCAGCAAAGTCTTCGGAGCCATGAACACTGAAGCTTTCTTT. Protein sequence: CASKVFGAMNTEAFF.

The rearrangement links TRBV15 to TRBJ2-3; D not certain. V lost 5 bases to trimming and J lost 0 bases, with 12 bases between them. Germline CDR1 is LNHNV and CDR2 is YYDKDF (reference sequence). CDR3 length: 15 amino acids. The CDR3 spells CATSGAPRSTDTQYF. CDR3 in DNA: TGTGCCACCAGCGGCGCCCCACGGAGCACAGATACGCAGTATTTT.

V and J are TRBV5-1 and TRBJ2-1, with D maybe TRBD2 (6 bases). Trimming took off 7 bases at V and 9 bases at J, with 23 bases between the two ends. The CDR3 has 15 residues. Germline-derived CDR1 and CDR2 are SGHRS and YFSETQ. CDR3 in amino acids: CASWRGMGGLGEQFF. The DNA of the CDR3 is TGCGCCAGCTGGCGGGGAATGGGGGGTTTGGGTGAGCAGTTCTTC.

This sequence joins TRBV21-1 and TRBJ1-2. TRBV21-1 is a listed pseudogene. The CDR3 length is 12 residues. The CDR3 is CASSPGHYGYTF. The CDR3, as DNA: TGTGCCAGCAGCCCTGGACACTATGGCTACACCTTC.

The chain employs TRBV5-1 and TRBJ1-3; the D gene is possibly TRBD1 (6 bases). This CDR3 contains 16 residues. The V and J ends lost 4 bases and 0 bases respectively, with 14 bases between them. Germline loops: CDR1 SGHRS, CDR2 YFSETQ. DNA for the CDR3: TGCGCCAGCAGCAGCAGACAGGAGAGCTCTGGAAACACCATATATTTT. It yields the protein CASSSRQESSGNTIYF. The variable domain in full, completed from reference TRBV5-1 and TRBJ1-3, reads KAGVTQTPRYLIKTRGQQVTLSCSPISGHRSVSWYQQTPGQGLQFLFEYFSETQRNKGNFPGRFSGRQFSNSRSEMNVSTLELGDSALYLCASSSRQESSGNTIYFGEGSWLTVV.

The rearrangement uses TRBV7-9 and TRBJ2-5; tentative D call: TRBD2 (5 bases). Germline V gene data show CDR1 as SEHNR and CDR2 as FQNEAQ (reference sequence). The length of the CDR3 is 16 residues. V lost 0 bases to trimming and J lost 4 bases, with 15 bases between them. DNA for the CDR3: TGTGCCAGCAGCTTAGCGTCCGGACTCGGATTAGAGACCCAGTACTTC. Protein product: CASSLASGLGLETQYF.

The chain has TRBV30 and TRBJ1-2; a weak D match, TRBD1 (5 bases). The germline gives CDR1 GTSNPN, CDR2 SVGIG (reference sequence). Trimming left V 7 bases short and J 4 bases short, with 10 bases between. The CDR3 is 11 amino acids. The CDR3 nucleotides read TGTGCCTCCCAAGGGGCCTATGGCTACACCTTC. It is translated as CASQGAYGYTF. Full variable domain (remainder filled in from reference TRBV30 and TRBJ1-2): SQTIHQWPATLVQPVGSPLSLECTVEGTSNPNLYWYRQAAGRGLQLLFYSVGIGQISSEVPQNLSASRPQDRQFILSSKKLLLSDSGFYLCASQGAYGYTFGSGTRLTVV.

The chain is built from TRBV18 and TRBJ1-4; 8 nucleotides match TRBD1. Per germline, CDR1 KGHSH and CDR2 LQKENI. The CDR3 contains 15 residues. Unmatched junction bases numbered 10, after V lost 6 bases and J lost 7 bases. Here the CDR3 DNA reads TGTGCCAGCTCTCCCGGCAGGCAGGGGGCTGAAAAACTGTTTTTT. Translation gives CASSPGRQGAEKLFF.

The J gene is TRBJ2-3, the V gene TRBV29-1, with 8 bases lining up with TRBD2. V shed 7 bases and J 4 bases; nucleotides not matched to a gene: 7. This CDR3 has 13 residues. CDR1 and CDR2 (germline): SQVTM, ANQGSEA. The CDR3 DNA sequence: TGCAGCGGTAGCGGGGATCTCGCAGATACGCAGTATTTT. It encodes CSGSGDLADTQYF.

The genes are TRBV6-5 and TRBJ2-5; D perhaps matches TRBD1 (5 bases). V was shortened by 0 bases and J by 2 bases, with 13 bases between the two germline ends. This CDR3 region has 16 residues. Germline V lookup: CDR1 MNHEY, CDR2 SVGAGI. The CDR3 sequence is CASSYSNFQGQETQYF. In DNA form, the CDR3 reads TGTGCCAGCAGTTACTCGAATTTCCAGGGACAAGAGACCCAGTACTTC.

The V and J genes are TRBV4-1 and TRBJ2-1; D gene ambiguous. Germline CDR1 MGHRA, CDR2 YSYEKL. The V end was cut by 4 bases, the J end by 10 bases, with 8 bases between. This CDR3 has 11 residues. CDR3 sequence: CASSRHGEQFF. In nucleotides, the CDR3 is TGCGCCAGCAGCCGGCACGGGGAGCAGTTCTTC.

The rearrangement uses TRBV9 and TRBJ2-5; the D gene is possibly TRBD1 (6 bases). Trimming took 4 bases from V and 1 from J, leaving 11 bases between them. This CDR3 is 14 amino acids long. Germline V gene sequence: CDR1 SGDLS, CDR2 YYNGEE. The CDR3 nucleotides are TGTGCCAGCAGCCGAGAACAGGGCCAAGAGACCCAGTACTTC. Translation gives CASSREQGQETQYF. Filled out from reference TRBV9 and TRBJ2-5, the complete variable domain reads DSGVTQTPKHLITATGQRVTLRCSPRSGDLSVYWYQQSLDQGLQFLIQYYNGEERAKGNILERFSAQQFPDLHSELNLSSLELGDSALYFCASSREQGQETQYFGPGTRLLVL.

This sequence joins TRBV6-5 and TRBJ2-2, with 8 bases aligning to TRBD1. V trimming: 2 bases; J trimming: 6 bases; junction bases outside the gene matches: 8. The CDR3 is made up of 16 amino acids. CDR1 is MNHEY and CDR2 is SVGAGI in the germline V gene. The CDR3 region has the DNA TGTGCCAGCAGTTACGTCGGACAGGGCCGTTCCGGGGAGCTGTTTTTT. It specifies CASSYVGQGRSGELFF.

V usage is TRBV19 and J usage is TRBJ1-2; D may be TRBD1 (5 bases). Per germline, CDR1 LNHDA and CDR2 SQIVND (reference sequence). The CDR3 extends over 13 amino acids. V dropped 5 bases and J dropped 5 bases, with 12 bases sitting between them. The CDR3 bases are TGTGCCAGTAGTTTGTCCGAGGGGTATGGCTACACCTTC. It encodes CASSLSEGYGYTF.

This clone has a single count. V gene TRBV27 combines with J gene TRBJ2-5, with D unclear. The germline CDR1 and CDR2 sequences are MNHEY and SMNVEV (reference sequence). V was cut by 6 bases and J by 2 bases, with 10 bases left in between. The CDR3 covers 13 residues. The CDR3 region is CASRPYEQETQYF. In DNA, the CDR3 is TGTGCCAGCAGACCCTACGAACAAGAGACCCAGTACTTC.